Shown below are 27 T cell receptor beta chains from a single sample sequenced in a study of tumor-infiltrating lymphocytes in primary liver carcinoma. Researchers generated TCR beta cDNA from approximately 500 ng of total RNA, relying on a constant-region primer. Libraries for TCR beta were built through three nested multiplex PCR rounds, which together made up a slightly modified ARM-PCR procedure. The first two PCR rounds used TRBV1-TRBV30 primers with a Cbeta primer, about 9 cycles each. TCRdb re-analysed the multiplex PCR reads in MiXCR, keeping a single row per CDR3 protein. Counted here are around 88,000 distinct CDR3 sequences, around 68% occurring once; the ten biggest clones make up around 30%. Co-extraction of both nucleic acids (RNA and DNA) used about 18-34 mg of unsorted bulk tissue. Sequenced material: tumor-adjacent normal liver tissue. All receptors come from a man in his forties with primary liver carcinoma and hepatitis B virus infection.

The chain combines TRBV9 with TRBJ2-7, with 7 bases lining up with TRBD1. CDR3 length equals 15 residues. Germline V CDR1 and CDR2: SGDLS, YYNGEE. V dropped 3 bases and J dropped 2; count of bases not matched to a gene: 8. The CDR3 nucleotides read TGTGCCAGCAGCGCGACAGGGAGCTCGGCCTACGAGCAGTACTTC. This codes for CASSATGSSAYEQYF.

Details on this clonotype: Germline is not matched at one junction end, which may reflect a read error. The chain links TRBV4-2 to TRBJ2-1, with D uncertain. Germline CDR1 reads LGHNA; CDR2 reads YNFKEQ. This CDR3 is 14 amino acids long. Written as DNA, the CDR3 is TGTGCCAGCAGCCAAGGTATCGAGATGGGTGAGCAGCTCTTC. Translating it yields CASSQGIEMGEQLF.

This clonotype was picked up many times. This chain connects TRBV29-1 to TRBJ2-5; perhaps TRBD2 as D (5 bases). V lost 3 bases to trimming and J lost 5 bases, with 13 bases between them. The CDR3 totals 13 residues. Germline lookup yields CDR1 SQVTM and CDR2 ANQGSEA. DNA of the CDR3: TGCAGCGTTGAGGGTCCTAGCCGGGAGACCCAGTACTTC. Its protein product is CSVEGPSRETQYF.

The chain is built from TRBV20-1 and TRBJ2-2, with 9 bases matching TRBD1. Per germline, CDR1 DFQATT and CDR2 SNEGSKA (reference sequence). The CDR3 runs to 15 residues. The trim removed 3 bases at V and 6 bases at J, leaving 8 bases unmatched. Here the CDR3 reads CSARDHRGLAGELFF. CDR3 nucleotide sequence: TGCAGTGCTAGGGATCACAGGGGGCTGGCCGGGGAGCTGTTTTTT.

The sample holds a few counts of this clonotype. This may be a read error, as it is one base from a much larger clone. The V and J genes are TRBV29-1 and TRBJ2-1; D is unclear. The CDR3 has 12 residues. Germline CDR1 SQVTM, CDR2 ANQGSEA. CDR3 coding DNA: TGCAGCGTTTTGATTACCTACAATGAGCAGTCCTTC. It codes for CSVLITYNEQSF.

This chain joins TRBV6-5 and TRBJ2-6, with a weak D call TRBD1 (5 bases). The CDR3 totals 18 residues. Trimming took off 5 bases at V and 17 bases at J, with 34 bases between the two ends. Per the germline V gene, CDR1 is MNHEY and CDR2 is SVGAGI. The CDR3 sequence is CASSLWIGMKAGANAMTF. CDR3 nucleotides: TGTGCCAGCAGTCTTTGGATAGGGATGAAAGCTGGGGCCAACGCCATGACTTTC.

As concerns this clonotype: A read error may explain this, as a much larger clone is one base away. This chain joins TRBV6-1 and TRBJ2-3; 7 bases are shared with TRBD2. The germline CDR1 and CDR2 sequences are MNHNS and SASEGT. The V and J ends lost 4 bases and 1 base, in that order; junction bases with no gene match: 5. The length of the CDR3 is 15 residues. The CDR3 here is CASSVTSHGTDTQYF. The CDR3 DNA follows: TGTGCCAGCAGTGTGACTAGCCACGGCACAGATACGCAGTATTTT.

On this clonotype itself: A single base separates this from a much larger clone, so it may be a read error. This rearrangement joins TRBV4-1 to TRBJ2-7; D not resolved. The germline V gene encodes CDR1 MGHRA and CDR2 YSYEKL. V dropped 1 base and J dropped 0 bases, with 10 bases sitting between them. This CDR3 is 15 amino acids long. CDR3 region: CASSQGLTFSYEQYF. For the CDR3, the DNA is TGCGCCAGCAGCCAAGGGTTGACTTTCTCCTACGAGCAGTACTTC.

On this clonotype: It may be a read error: a sequence one base away is much more abundant. V is TRBV5-6 and J is TRBJ1-6; TRBD1 matches at 8 bases. The CDR3 spans 16 residues. Germline assignment: CDR1 SGHDT and CDR2 YYEEEE. CDR3 coding DNA: TGTGCCGGCAGCACCTCTACAGGGGGAGTAAGGTCACCCCTCCACTTT. This gives the protein CAGSTSTGGVRSPLHF. Based on the CDR3 plus reference TRBV5-6 and TRBJ1-6, the full variable domain is DAGVTQSPTHLIKTRGQQVTLRCSPKSGHDTVSWYQQALGQGPQFIFQYYEEEERQRGNFPDRFSGHQFPNYSSELNVNALLLGDSALYLCAGSTSTGGVRSPLHFGNGTRLTVT.

This clonotype has just a few counts. The chain couples TRBV29-1 to TRBJ2-5, with unresolved D. The CDR3 spans 12 residues. Germline V gives CDR1 SQVTM, CDR2 ANQGSEA. This CDR3 is CSVTVDTETQYF. The CDR3 region has the DNA TGCAGTGTTACCGTCGACACGGAGACCCAGTACTTC. Based on the CDR3 plus reference TRBV29-1 and TRBJ2-5, the full variable domain is SAVISQKPSRDICQRGTSLTIQCQVDSQVTMMFWYRQQPGQSLTLIATANQGSEATYESGFVIDKFPISRPNLTFSTLTVSNMSPEDSSIYLCSVTVDTETQYFGPGTRLLVL.

This clonotype has a count of ten or more. The gene calls are TRBV10-3 and TRBJ2-1, with 9 bases lining up with TRBD2. This CDR3 contains 16 residues. Germline loops: CDR1 ENHRY, CDR2 SYGVKD. Unmatched junction bases numbered 7, after V lost 4 bases and J lost 3 bases. CDR3 coding DNA: TGTGCCATCAGTGGGTCTAGCGGGACCGACTACAATGAGCAGTTCTTC. Its translation: CAISGSSGTDYNEQFF.

This clonotype was recorded once. One end of the junction varies from germline; a read error may be responsible. The rearrangement uses TRBV29-1 and TRBJ1-1; perhaps TRBD1 as D (6 bases). The CDR3 contains 12 residues. CDR1 and CDR2 (germline): SQVTM, ANQGSEA. The CDR3 protein is CSAQGGPTEASF. The CDR3 DNA is TGCAGCGCCCAAGGGGGTCCCACTGAAGCGTCCTTT.

Ten or more counts support this clonotype. One end of the junction fails to match germline, which may point to a read error. CDR3 protein: CSASTSGREGQLF. In DNA form, the CDR3 reads TGCAGCGCTTCGACTAGCGGGAGAGAAGGGCAGCTCTTC. This sequence joins TRBV29-1 and TRBJ2-1; 12 bases match TRBD2. The CDR3 length is 13 residues. In germline, CDR1 is SQVTM, CDR2 ANQGSEA.

The chain combines TRBV20-1 with TRBJ2-2, with TRBD2 as a possible D gene (6 bases). The CDR3 length is 16 residues. V was shortened by 1 base and J by 7 bases, with 19 bases between the two germline ends. Germline CDR1 is DFQATT and CDR2 is SNEGSKA (reference sequence). The CDR3 region is CSARGRELSYLGELFF. CDR3 DNA: TGCAGTGCTAGAGGGAGGGAATTGAGCTATCTCGGGGAGCTGTTTTTT.

This clonotype was seen at least ten times. The chain has TRBV4-2 and TRBJ1-3; D is perhaps TRBD1 (5 bases). CDR1 is LGHNA and CDR2 is YNFKEQ in the germline V gene. The V end was cut by 0 bases, the J end by 0 bases, with 6 bases between. The CDR3 spans 15 residues. The DNA for the CDR3 is TGTGCCAGCAGCCAAGATGGGGGCTCTGGAAACACCATATATTTT. It is translated as CASSQDGGSGNTIYF.

The chain recombines TRBV28 with TRBJ1-1; a possible D gene is TRBD1 (5 bases). The germline V and J ends were trimmed by 4 bases and 3 bases, with 15 bases remaining between them. Looked up from germline, CDR1 is MDHEN and CDR2 is SYDVKM. CDR3 size: 15 residues. The CDR3 here is CASSYRDSGDTEAFF. For the CDR3, the DNA is TGTGCCAGCAGTTACCGTGACAGTGGGGACACTGAAGCTTTCTTT.

A word on this clonotype: One end of the junction does not line up with germline, which may come from a read error. The chain recombines TRBV6-6 with TRBJ1-5; unclear D gene. The CDR3 loop spans 15 amino acids. Germline values: CDR1 MNHNY, CDR2 SVGAGI (reference sequence). The CDR3 protein is CASSSPRRRNQPQHF. The CDR3, as DNA: TGTGCTAGCAGTTCCCCACGACGACGGAATCAGCCCCAGCATTTT.

As regards this clonotype: The CDR3 does not end in the conserved phenylalanine or tryptophan, so this is likely a read error. This chain links TRBV12-3 or TRBV12-4 with TRBJ2-7, with a tentative D call TRBD2 (6 bases). This CDR3 region has 15 residues. V was clipped by 7 bases and J by 4 bases, with 20 bases between them. In nucleotides, the CDR3 is TGTGCCAGCACCGGACCGGGACTGGCTTTTTACGAGCAGTACTTA. Translation gives CASTGPGLAFYEQYL.

In regard to this clonotype: Likely a read error: the CDR3 ends without its conserved phenylalanine or tryptophan. Because the CDR3's place on the DNA is in doubt, the DNA is left out and the CDR3 is given as listed by TCRdb. The rearrangement uses TRBV11-3 and TRBJ2-1. Germline CDR1 reads SGHNT; CDR2 reads YENEEA. The CDR3 is 12 residues long, ends included. This CDR3 reads CASSLVGNEQLV.

This clonotype was seen a single time. V is TRBV11-3 and J is TRBJ2-5; D not certain. The germline V gene encodes CDR1 SGHNT and CDR2 YENEEA. The CDR3 has 14 residues. V lost 7 bases and J lost 2, with 14 bases in between. CDR3 DNA sequence: TGTGCCAGCAACAAAGCGAGAGTTCAAGAGACCCAGTACTTC. This sequence encodes CASNKARVQETQYF.

This clonotype was picked up many times. The chain employs TRBV4-1 and TRBJ2-6; tentative D call: TRBD1 (6 bases). Trimming cost V 1 base and J 1 base, with 8 bases left between them. The CDR3 sequence is 16 residues long. Germline V lookup: CDR1 MGHRA, CDR2 YSYEKL. The CDR3 reads CASSQGQGSGANVLTF. CDR3 DNA sequence: TGCGCCAGCAGCCAAGGTCAGGGGTCTGGGGCCAACGTCCTGACTTTC.

On this clonotype: A much more abundant neighbour one base away suggests this may be a read error. The chain couples TRBV5-5 to TRBJ2-5, with D possibly matching TRBD2 (6 bases). The CDR3 runs 16 residues. Trimming removed 6 bases at V and 6 bases at J, with 24 bases between. Germline-derived CDR1 and CDR2 are SGHKS and YYEKEE (reference sequence). The DNA of the CDR3 is TGTGCCAGCACCACTTCTGTGCTTACAGGAGGGCAGACCCAGTACTTC. Translating it yields CASTTSVLTGGQTQYF. Full variable domain (outside the CDR3, taken from reference TRBV5-5 and TRBJ2-5): DAGVTQSPTHLIKTRGQQVTLRCSPISGHKSVSWYQQVLGQGPQFIFQYYEKEERGRGNFPDRFSARQFPNYSSELNVNALLLGDSALYLCASTTSVLTGGQTQYFGPGTRLLVL.

The gene calls are TRBV6-5 and TRBJ2-3; 9 bases map to TRBD2. This CDR3 is 17 amino acids long. With 6 bases clipped from V and 4 bases from J, the junction kept 14 bases outside the gene matches. The germline gives CDR1 MNHEY, CDR2 SVGAGI. The CDR3 sequence is CASSKACGRASSDTQYF. CDR3 DNA sequence: TGTGCCAGCAGCAAGGCTTGCGGGAGGGCATCGTCAGATACGCAGTATTTT.

Remarks on this clonotype: With a much larger clone just one base away, this may be a read error. The rearrangement joins TRBV5-1 to TRBJ2-3; the match to TRBD1 covers 8 bases. Germline CDR1 SGHRS, CDR2 YFSETQ. The trim removed 4 bases at V and 6 bases at J, leaving 7 bases unmatched. There are 14 residues in the CDR3. CDR3 coding DNA: TGCGCCAGCAGCCGGACAGGGTCCACGGATACGCAGTATTTT. Its protein is CASSRTGSTDTQYF.

As to this clonotype: Being one base from a much bigger clone, this may be a read error. The chain employs TRBV5-4 and TRBJ2-2, with 13 bases aligning to TRBD2. Looked up from germline, CDR1 is SGHNT and CDR2 is YYREEE (reference sequence). The CDR3 loop spans 16 amino acids. V shed 7 bases, J shed 5 bases, and the junction held 8 bases outside the gene matches. CDR3 sequence (DNA): TGTGCCAGCGGCCCCGGGACTAGCGGGATTACCGGGGAGCTGTTTTTT. Its protein product is CASGPGTSGITGELFF.

Notes on this clonotype: The germline gene is not matched at one end of the junction; a read error may be the cause. The rearrangement uses TRBV11-2 and TRBJ2-6; D ambiguous. This CDR3 contains 18 residues. Germline CDR1 is SGHAT and CDR2 is FQNNGV. The CDR3 loop reads CVSSLGPWHSSGANVLTF. The CDR3 DNA reads TGTGTCAGCAGCTTAGGGCCATGGCATAGCTCTGGGGCCAACGTCCTGACTTTC.

Remarks on this clonotype: Because it lacks the conserved phenylalanine or tryptophan at the end, this CDR3 is likely a read error. This rearrangement joins TRBV12-3 or TRBV12-4 to TRBJ1-5, with D hard to call. The length of the CDR3 is 13 residues. CDR3 loop: CVSSLVADQPQHL. DNA of the CDR3: TGTGTCAGCAGTTTAGTGGCAGACCAGCCCCAGCATCTT.